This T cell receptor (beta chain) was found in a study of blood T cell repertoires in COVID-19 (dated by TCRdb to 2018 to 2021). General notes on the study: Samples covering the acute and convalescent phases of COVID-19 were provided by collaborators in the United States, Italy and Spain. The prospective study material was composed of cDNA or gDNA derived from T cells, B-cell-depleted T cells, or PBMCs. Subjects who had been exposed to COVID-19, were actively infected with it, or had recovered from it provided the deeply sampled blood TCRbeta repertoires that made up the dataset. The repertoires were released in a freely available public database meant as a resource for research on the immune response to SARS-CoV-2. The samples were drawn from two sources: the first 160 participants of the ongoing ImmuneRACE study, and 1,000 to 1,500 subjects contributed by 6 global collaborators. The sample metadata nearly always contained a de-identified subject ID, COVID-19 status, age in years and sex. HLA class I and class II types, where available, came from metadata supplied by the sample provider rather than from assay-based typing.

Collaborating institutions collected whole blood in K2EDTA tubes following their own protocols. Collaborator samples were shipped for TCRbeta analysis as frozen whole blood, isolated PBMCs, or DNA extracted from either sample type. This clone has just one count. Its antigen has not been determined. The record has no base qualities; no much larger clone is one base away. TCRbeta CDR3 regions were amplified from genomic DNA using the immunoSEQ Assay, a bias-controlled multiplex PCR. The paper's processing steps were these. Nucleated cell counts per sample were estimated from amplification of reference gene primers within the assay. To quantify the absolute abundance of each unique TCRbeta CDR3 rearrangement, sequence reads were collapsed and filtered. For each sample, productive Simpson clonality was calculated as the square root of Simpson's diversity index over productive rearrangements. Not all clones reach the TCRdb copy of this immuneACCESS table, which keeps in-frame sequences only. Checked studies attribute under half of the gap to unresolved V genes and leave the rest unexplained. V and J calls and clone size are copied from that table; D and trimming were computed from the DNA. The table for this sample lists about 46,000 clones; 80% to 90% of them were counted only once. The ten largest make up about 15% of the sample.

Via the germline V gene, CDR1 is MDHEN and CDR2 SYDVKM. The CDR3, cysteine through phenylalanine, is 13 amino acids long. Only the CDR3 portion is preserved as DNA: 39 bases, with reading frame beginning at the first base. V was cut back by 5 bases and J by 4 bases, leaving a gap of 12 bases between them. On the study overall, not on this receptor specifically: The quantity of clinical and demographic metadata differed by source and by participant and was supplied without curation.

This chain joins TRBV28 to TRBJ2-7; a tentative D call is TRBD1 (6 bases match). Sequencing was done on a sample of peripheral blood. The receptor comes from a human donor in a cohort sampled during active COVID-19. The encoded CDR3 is CASSRGGSYEQYF. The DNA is TGTGCCAGCAGTCGAGGGGGAAGTTACGAGCAGTACTTC. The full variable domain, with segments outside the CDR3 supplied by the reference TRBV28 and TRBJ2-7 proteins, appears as DVKVTQSSRYLVKRTGEKVFLECVQDMDHENMFWYRQDPGLGLRLIYFSYDVKMKEKGDIPEGYSVSREKKERFSLILESASTNQTSMYLCASSRGGSYEQYFGPGTRLTVT.